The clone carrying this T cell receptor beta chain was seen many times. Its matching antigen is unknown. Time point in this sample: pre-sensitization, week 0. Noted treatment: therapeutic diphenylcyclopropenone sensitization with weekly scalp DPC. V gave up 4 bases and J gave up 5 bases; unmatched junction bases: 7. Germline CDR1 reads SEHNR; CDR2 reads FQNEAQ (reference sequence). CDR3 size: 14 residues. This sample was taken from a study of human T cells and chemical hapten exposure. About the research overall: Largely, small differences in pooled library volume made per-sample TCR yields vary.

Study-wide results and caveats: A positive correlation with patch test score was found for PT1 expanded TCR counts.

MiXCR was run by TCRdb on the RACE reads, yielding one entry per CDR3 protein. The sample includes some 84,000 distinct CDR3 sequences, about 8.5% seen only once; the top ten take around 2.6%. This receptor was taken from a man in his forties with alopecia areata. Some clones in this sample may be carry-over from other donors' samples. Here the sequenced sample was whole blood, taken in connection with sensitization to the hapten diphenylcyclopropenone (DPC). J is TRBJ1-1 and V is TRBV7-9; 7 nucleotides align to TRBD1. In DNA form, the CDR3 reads TGTGCCAGCAGCTCGTTCTCAGGGGGGACTGAAGCTTTCTTT. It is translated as CASSSFSGGTEAFF.